Each of the 14 T cell receptor beta chains below was sequenced from the same sample in a study of identical twins. A single record per CDR3 protein comes from TCRdb applying MiXCR to the 5' RACE reads. The profile shows about 210,000 distinct CDR3 sequences, roughly 10% of them singletons. The sample consisted of memory (CD45RO+) T cells sorted from blood. These receptor sequences come from a young woman in good health.

This clonotype occurred a few times. This rearrangement joins TRBV20-1 to TRBJ2-7, with 7 positions matching TRBD2. The length of the CDR3 is 13 residues. The junction had 10 bases not matched to a gene; V was cut back by 7 bases and J by 4 bases. Germline V gene data show CDR1 as DFQATT and CDR2 as SNEGSKA (reference sequence). This CDR3 is CSVGEGGLYEQYF. CDR3 sequence (DNA): TGCAGTGTAGGGGAGGGAGGGCTATACGAGCAGTACTTC.

The chain has TRBV6-5 and TRBJ2-2; no reliable D call. The CDR3 is 12 residues long. The germline V gene has CDR1 MNHEY and CDR2 SVGAGI. Trimming stripped 8 bases from V and 8 bases from J, with 12 bases between. The DNA of the CDR3 is TGTGCCAGCCGCAGGATATCGGGGGAGCTGTTTTTT. Its protein product is CASRRISGELFF.

This clonotype came up a few times. The genes are TRBV20-1 and TRBJ2-3; D gene uncertain. Germline CDR1 DFQATT, CDR2 SNEGSKA (reference sequence). Trimming removed 6 bases at V and 4 bases at J, with 8 bases between. This CDR3 is 11 amino acids long. The CDR3 sequence is CSAPRPDTQYF. As DNA, the CDR3 is TGCAGTGCCCCCAGACCAGATACGCAGTATTTT.

This clonotype was counted at least ten times. The chain is built from TRBV2 and TRBJ2-3; D remains unclear. Germline CDR1 SNHLY, CDR2 FYNNEI. This CDR3 is 12 amino acids long. V lost 7 bases to trimming and J lost 6 bases, with 11 bases between them. CDR3: CASKAVGDTQYF. CDR3 bases: TGTGCCAGCAAGGCGGTTGGGGATACGCAGTATTTT.

This clonotype was seen more than once but under ten times. The V and J genes are TRBV24-1 and TRBJ2-1; 8 positions match TRBD2. Germline loops: CDR1 KGHDR, CDR2 SFDVKD. This CDR3 is 14 amino acids long. With 5 bases clipped from V and 7 bases from J, the junction kept 6 bases outside the gene matches. CDR3 residues: CATSGRTSPNEQFF. The CDR3 DNA follows: TGTGCCACCAGTGGGCGGACTAGCCCTAATGAGCAGTTCTTC.

This clonotype appeared many times. The chain uses TRBV7-2 and TRBJ1-2; 9 bases map to TRBD1. Germline V gives CDR1 SGHTA, CDR2 FQGNSA. Unmatched junction bases numbered 13, after V lost 5 bases and J lost 6 bases. CDR3 length: 16 amino acids. The CDR3 here is CASSPGNTGGADGYTF. The CDR3 region has the DNA TGTGCCAGCAGCCCCGGGAACACAGGGGGCGCGGATGGCTACACCTTC.

This clonotype was found many times. The rearrangement joins TRBV2 to TRBJ2-3, with D possibly being TRBD2 (5 bases). Germline assignment: CDR1 SNHLY and CDR2 FYNNEI. The CDR3 is 14 residues long. Trimming left V 10 bases short and J 0 bases short, with 14 bases between. The chain's CDR3 is CAIRGRGSTDTQYF. Here the CDR3 DNA reads TGTGCCATCCGAGGCCGGGGTAGCACAGATACGCAGTATTTT.

The chain employs TRBV5-1 and TRBJ2-1; D is uncertain. The CDR3 runs to 12 residues. Deletions cut 0 bases from V and 13 bases from J, with 11 bases between. The germline V gene encodes CDR1 SGHRS and CDR2 YFSETQ. The CDR3 DNA reads TGCGCCAGCAGCTTGGAGAACCAGTCCCAGTTCTTC. It translates to CASSLENQSQFF.

The chain uses TRBV7-9 and TRBJ2-3; 7 bases agree with TRBD2. V lost 4 bases to trimming and J lost 5 bases; unmatched junction nucleotides: 9. Germline values: CDR1 SEHNR, CDR2 FQNEAQ (reference sequence). This CDR3 region has 15 residues. The CDR3 nucleotides are TGTGCCAGCAGCTCCGGGGCGGGAGAAGGAGATACGCAGTATTTT. Protein sequence: CASSSGAGEGDTQYF.

In this sample, this clonotype turned up many times. The rearrangement joins TRBV29-1 to TRBJ2-3; D unresolved. Germline CDR1 and CDR2: SQVTM and ANQGSEA. The CDR3 covers 8 residues. Between the trimmed V and J ends, which lost 7 bases and 6 bases, there was a span of 2 bases. The CDR3 spells CSADTQYF. In DNA form, the CDR3 reads TGCAGCGCCGATACGCAGTATTTT.

This clonotype was detected ten times or more. This chain joins TRBV6-2 or TRBV6-3 and TRBJ2-3, with D possibly TRBD2 on 6 matching bases. Germline V gives CDR1 MNHEY, CDR2 SVGEGT. Trimming took off 6 bases at V and 8 bases at J, with 15 bases between the two ends. The CDR3 covers 13 residues. In DNA, the CDR3 is TGTGCCAGCAGGAAGGAGGGATCGGGTACGCAGTATTTT. Protein: CASRKEGSGTQYF.

This clonotype was counted between two and nine times. This chain uses TRBV18 with TRBJ2-1; 7 nucleotides line up with TRBD1. The CDR3 totals 13 residues. The germline gives CDR1 KGHSH, CDR2 LQKENI. The trim removed 5 bases at V and 8 bases at J, leaving 6 bases unmatched. The CDR3 DNA reads as TGTGCCAGCTCAGAAGGGGGCTGGGATGAGCAGTTCTTC. Protein sequence: CASSEGGWDEQFF.

This clonotype was counted between two and nine times. The J gene is TRBJ1-1, the V gene TRBV2; 7 bases match TRBD1. The length of the CDR3 is 11 residues. V dropped 5 bases and J dropped 13; count of bases not matched to a gene: 7. The germline CDR1 and CDR2 sequences are SNHLY and FYNNEI. CDR3 nucleotide sequence: TGTGCCAGCAGTTGGGACAGAGAGAGTTTCTTT. Its protein product is CASSWDRESFF.

This clonotype was recorded at least ten times. The chain recombines TRBV12-3 or TRBV12-4 with TRBJ2-1, with 7 bases fitting TRBD2. With V trimmed by 2 bases and J by 13 bases, 5 bases remained unmatched. CDR3 length equals 12 residues. CDR3 DNA sequence: TGTGCCAGCAGTTTACAGGCGGGAGATCAGTTCTTC. Translation gives CASSLQAGDQFF.